The 8 T cell receptor beta chains below all came from one sample that was sequenced in a study of T cells after yellow fever vaccination. TCRdb recomputed calls from the 5' RACE reads with MiXCR, one row per CDR3 protein. The sample holds about 130,000 distinct CDR3 sequences, about 8.4% seen once. The starting material was CD8+ T cells sorted from PBMCs, obtained on the day of the yellow fever booster vaccination. These receptor sequences come from a man in his late teens or twenties who received the YFV17D yellow fever vaccine.

There are a few counts of this clonotype. The chain uses TRBV3-1 and TRBJ1-6, with D maybe TRBD1 (6 bases). CDR1 and CDR2 (germline): LGHDT, YNNKEL (reference sequence). V lost 4 bases and J 15 bases, leaving 22 bases between the germline ends. The CDR3 sequence is 15 residues long. The CDR3, as DNA: TGTGCCAGCAGCCTGGGGCGGACAGCCAGCCTAGGCCTCCACTTT. It yields the protein CASSLGRTASLGLHF.

This clonotype came up a few times. This chain joins TRBV9 and TRBJ2-1; 13 bases match TRBD2. The length of the CDR3 is 17 residues. V lost 3 bases to trimming and J lost 3 bases; unmatched junction nucleotides: 6. The V gene's germline CDR1 is SGDLS and CDR2 YYNGEE. The CDR3 sequence: CASSALAGGPIYNEQFF. The CDR3 nucleotides read TGTGCCAGCAGCGCACTAGCGGGGGGGCCCATCTACAATGAGCAGTTCTTC.

The table lists this clonotype with a few counts. The chain links TRBV7-9 to TRBJ2-1; D is ambiguous. Trimming took off 0 bases at V and 6 bases at J, with 3 bases between the two ends. Germline V gene data show CDR1 as SEHNR and CDR2 as FQNEAQ (reference sequence). This CDR3 has 12 residues. As DNA, the CDR3 is TGTGCCAGCAGCTTAGCCATCAATGAGCAGTTCTTC. It yields the protein CASSLAINEQFF.

The V call is TRBV5-6, the J call TRBJ1-1, with D possibly matching TRBD1 (5 bases). V lost 7 bases and J lost 0, with 13 bases in between. CDR1 and CDR2 (germline): SGHDT, YYEEEE. CDR3 length: 14 amino acids. CDR3: CASSVGDMNTEAFF. For the CDR3, the DNA is TGTGCCAGCTCAGTGGGGGATATGAACACTGAAGCTTTCTTT.

With respect to this clonotype: One base away lies a much larger clone, so this may be a sequencing read error. The chain uses TRBV4-2 and TRBJ2-5; no definite D call. Near its end, the DNA agrees better with TRBJ2-1, so the J call may be wrong. Germline-derived CDR1 and CDR2 are LGHNA and YNFKEQ. The CDR3 extends over 12 amino acids. The CDR3 loop is CASSHPRETQFF. As DNA, the CDR3 is TGTGCCAGCAGCCACCCGCGCGAGACCCAGTTCTTC.

This clonotype has only a few counts. The chain employs TRBV29-1 and TRBJ2-7; D is possibly TRBD1 or TRBD2 (5 bases each). Germline lookup yields CDR1 SQVTM and CDR2 ANQGSEA. The CDR3 runs to 12 residues. V was clipped by 5 bases and J by 9 bases, with 17 bases between them. CDR3 loop: CSVREGELGQYF. In nucleotides, the CDR3 is TGCAGCGTTCGAGAAGGGGAGTTAGGGCAGTACTTC.

The table lists this clonotype with a few counts. The chain joins TRBV20-1 to TRBJ1-3; D remains ambiguous. This CDR3 has 15 amino acids. Germline loops: CDR1 DFQATT, CDR2 SNEGSKA (reference sequence). Trimming shortened V by 1 base and J by 0 bases, and 10 bases separated the two germline ends. The CDR3 nucleotides read TGCAGTGCTAGAGCTCTAGCGAGCTCTGGAAACACCATATATTTT. Its translation is CSARALASSGNTIYF.

In this sample, this clonotype turned up a few times. The chain's CDR3 is CASSLYLAGGTDTQYF. The CDR3 bases are TGTGCCAGCAGCTTATATCTTGCGGGGGGCACAGATACGCAGTATTTT. J is TRBJ2-3 and V is TRBV9; 7 bases agree with TRBD2. The J segment lost 1 base and the V segment lost 4 bases, leaving 9 bases of the junction unmatched. Germline CDR1 SGDLS, CDR2 YYNGEE. This CDR3 contains 16 residues.